The 5 T cell receptor beta chains reported below all come from one sample, sequenced in a study of blood T cell repertoires in COVID-19. The data were produced by immunoSEQ multiplex PCR, yet TCRdb's version contains in-frame clones alone and is incomplete. Of fewer than 250,000 clones listed, approximately 88% are singletons. Sequencing input: PBMCs or T cells enriched from blood (not recorded which). These receptors were taken from a young woman with acute COVID-19.

This chain links TRBV19 with TRBJ1-3; D gene unclear. Germline CDR1 LNHDA, CDR2 SQIVND (reference sequence). V was cut by 7 bases and J by 1 base, with 11 bases left in between. CDR3 length: 14 residues. The CDR3 bases are TGTGCCAGTACTAGGAGCGCGTCTGGAAACACCATATATTTT. It codes for CASTRSASGNTIYF. The complete variable domain, with remaining parts taken from reference TRBV19 and TRBJ1-3, reads DGGITQSPKYLFRKEGQNVTLSCEQNLNHDAMYWYRQDPGQGLRLIYYSQIVNDFQKGDIAEGYSVSREKKESFPLTVTSAQKNPTAFYLCASTRSASGNTIYFGEGSWLTVV.

This sequence joins TRBV4-1 and TRBJ1-1; D ambiguous. Trimming removed 2 bases from V and 10 bases from J, with 20 bases in between. CDR3 length: 15 amino acids. Germline-derived CDR1 and CDR2 are MGHRA and YSYEKL. CDR3 sequence reads: CASSQPVARRGGAFF. DNA of the CDR3: TGCGCCAGCAGCCAACCGGTGGCCCGAAGAGGAGGAGCTTTCTTT.

The genes are TRBV3-1 (or the pseudogene TRBV3-2) and TRBJ2-1, with TRBD2 matching 10 bases. Germline values: CDR1 LGHDT, CDR2 YNNKEL (reference sequence). The V gene end was trimmed by 3 bases and the J gene end by 2 bases; junction bases not matched to a gene: 7. The CDR3 runs 17 residues. The CDR3 DNA follows: TGTGCCAGCAGCCATCGAAAGCGGGGGGGTACCTACAATGAGCAGTTCTTC. This codes for CASSHRKRGGTYNEQFF.

The chain has TRBV10-3 and TRBJ2-1; 11 nucleotides match TRBD2. This CDR3 contains 16 residues. V was clipped by 4 bases and J by 7 bases; unmatched bases: 9. Germline CDR1 and CDR2: ENHRY and SYGVKD. Here the CDR3 reads CAISASSGGARNEQFF. For the CDR3, the DNA is TGTGCCATCAGTGCGAGTAGCGGGGGGGCCAGGAATGAGCAGTTCTTC.

This chain connects TRBV4-1 to TRBJ1-5; D is perhaps TRBD1 (5 bases). V lost 0 bases to trimming and J lost 8 bases, with 14 bases between them. Germline V gives CDR1 MGHRA, CDR2 YSYEKL. The CDR3 sequence is 15 residues long. The CDR3 spells CASSQDAHLGEPQHF. The CDR3, as DNA: TGCGCCAGCAGCCAAGACGCGCATCTAGGGGAGCCCCAGCATTTT.